This entry describes one T cell receptor beta chain. The CDR3 loop spans 14 amino acids. Germline CDR1 SGHRS, CDR2 YFSETQ. V dropped 4 bases and J dropped 3 bases, with 11 bases sitting between them. MiXCR, applied by TCRdb to the RT-PCR reads, yields one record per CDR3 protein. The repertoire includes over 200,000 distinct CDR3 sequences, less than 50% of them detected once, and around a tenth sits in the top ten. The sample belongs to a study of patients and donors after allogeneic stem cell transplantation. Specimen: blood, either unsorted or a sorted T cell fraction (not recorded which). The chain employs TRBV5-1 and TRBJ1-5; D possibly corresponds to TRBD1 (5 bases). The sequence was obtained from a human donor who was either an allogeneic HSCT recipient or a stem cell or donor lymphocyte infusion donor (not recorded which). It is not recorded whose cells these are; they may come from a transplant donor. CDR3 sequence (DNA): TGCGCCAGCAGCCCTGACAGCTTCAATCAGCCCCAGCATTTT. Amino acid sequence: CASSPDSFNQPQHF.